This TCR beta chain was captured in a study of blood T cell repertoires in COVID-19. About the study: Samples representing acute and convalescent COVID-19 were sourced from the United States, Italy and Spain. PBMCs, B-cell-depleted T cells, or T cells provided the cDNA or gDNA that made up the material.

V dropped 7 bases and J dropped 1; count of bases not matched to a gene: 19. The CDR3 spans 20 residues. CDR1 and CDR2 (germline): LNHDA, SQIVND (reference sequence). Study processing details: Estimates of nucleated cell counts were drawn from the amplification of reference gene primers. The protocol was immunoSEQ multiplex PCR, while the TCRdb copy is restricted to in-frame clones and leaves out a portion. V and J calls and clone size are copied from that table; D and trimming were computed from the DNA. The repertoire has 170,000 or so clones, roughly nine tenths of them found once; the top ten carry approximately 2%.

This receptor was obtained from a man aged 18 to 29 who had recovered from COVID-19. This chain joins TRBV19 and TRBJ2-3, with TRBD2 identical over 11 bases. The sequenced sample consisted of peripheral blood. The CDR3 DNA reads TGTGCCAGTACCGCCATAGTTAGGCTAGCGGGAGGACCTCGCACAGATACGCAGTATTTT. This encodes CASTAIVRLAGGPRTDTQYF.